This T cell receptor beta chain was identified during a study of T-cell reconstitution after alpha-beta-depleted transplantation in children. TCRbeta library preparation incorporated unique molecular identifiers. TCRdb called the PCR reads again in MiXCR, with one record for every CDR3 protein. Of about 640,000 distinct CDR3 sequences detected, around a sixth appear once; the ten largest clones hold approximately 1%. The specimen was PBMCs from the stem cell graft donor, collected from the stem cell graft. The origin of this receptor is a human donor who donated a stem cell graft to a child with acute myeloid leukemia.

The CDR3 reads CASSLGRVGTGGLDTQYF. The CDR3 DNA reads TGCGCCAGCAGCTTGGGCCGAGTAGGGACAGGGGGCCTAGATACGCAGTATTTT. The genes are TRBV5-1 and TRBJ2-3, with TRBD1 identical over 12 bases. The CDR3 is made up of 18 amino acids. Germline values: CDR1 SGHRS, CDR2 YFSETQ. With 0 bases clipped from V and 5 bases from J, the junction kept 10 bases outside the gene matches.